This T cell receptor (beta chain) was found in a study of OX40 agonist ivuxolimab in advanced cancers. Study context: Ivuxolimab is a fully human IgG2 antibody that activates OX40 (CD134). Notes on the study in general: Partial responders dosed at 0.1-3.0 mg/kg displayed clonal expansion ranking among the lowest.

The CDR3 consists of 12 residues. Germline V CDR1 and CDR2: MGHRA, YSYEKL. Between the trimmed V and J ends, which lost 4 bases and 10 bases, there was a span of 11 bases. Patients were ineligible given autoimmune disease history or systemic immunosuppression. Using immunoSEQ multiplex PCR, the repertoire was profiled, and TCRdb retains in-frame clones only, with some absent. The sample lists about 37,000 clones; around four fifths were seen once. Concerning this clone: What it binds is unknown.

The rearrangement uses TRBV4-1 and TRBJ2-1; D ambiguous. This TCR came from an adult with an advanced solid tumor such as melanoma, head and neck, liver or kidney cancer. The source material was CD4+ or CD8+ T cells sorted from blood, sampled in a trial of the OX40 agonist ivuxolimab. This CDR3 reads CASSPLTQEQFF. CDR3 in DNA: TGCGCCAGCAGCCCCCTTACTCAGGAGCAGTTCTTC.